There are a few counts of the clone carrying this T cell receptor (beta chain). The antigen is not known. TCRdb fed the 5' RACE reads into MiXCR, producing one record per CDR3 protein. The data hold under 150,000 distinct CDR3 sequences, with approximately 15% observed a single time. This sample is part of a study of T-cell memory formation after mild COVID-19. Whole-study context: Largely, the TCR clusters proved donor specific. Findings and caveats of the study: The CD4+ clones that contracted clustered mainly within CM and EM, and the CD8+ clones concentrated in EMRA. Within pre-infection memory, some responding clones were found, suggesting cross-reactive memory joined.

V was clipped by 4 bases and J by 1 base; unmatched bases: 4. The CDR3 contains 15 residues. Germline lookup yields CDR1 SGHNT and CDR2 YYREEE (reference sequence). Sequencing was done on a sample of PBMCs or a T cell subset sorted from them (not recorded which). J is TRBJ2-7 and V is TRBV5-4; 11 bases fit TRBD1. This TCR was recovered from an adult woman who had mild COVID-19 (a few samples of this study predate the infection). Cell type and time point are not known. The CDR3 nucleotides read TGTGCCAGCAGCGTCGGGACAGGGGGATCCTACGAGCAGTACTTC. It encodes CASSVGTGGSYEQYF.